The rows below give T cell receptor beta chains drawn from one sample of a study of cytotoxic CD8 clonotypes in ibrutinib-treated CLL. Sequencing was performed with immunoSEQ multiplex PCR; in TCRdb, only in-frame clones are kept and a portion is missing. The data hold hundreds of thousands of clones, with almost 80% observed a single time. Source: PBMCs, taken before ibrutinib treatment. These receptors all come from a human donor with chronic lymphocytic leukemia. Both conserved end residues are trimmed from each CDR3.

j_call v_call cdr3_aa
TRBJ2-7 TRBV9 ASSVGVVTEQY
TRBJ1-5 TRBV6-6 ASKGGHVAVEQPQH
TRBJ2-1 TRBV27 ASSFVGLAGGREQF
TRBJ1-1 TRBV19 ASRDGTVGEAF
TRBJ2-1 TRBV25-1 ASSERRANEQF
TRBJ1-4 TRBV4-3 ASSHDTGGRNEKLF
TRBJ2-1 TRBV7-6 ASSNLNEQF
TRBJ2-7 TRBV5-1 ASSLDGGSSYEQY
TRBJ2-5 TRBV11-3 ASSFGRGETQY
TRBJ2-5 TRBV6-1 ASSEAGRRAETQY
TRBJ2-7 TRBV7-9 ASSLGRGSEQY
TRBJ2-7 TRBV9 ASSVGGTTDSYEQY
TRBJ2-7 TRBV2 ASYSDRSGYEQY
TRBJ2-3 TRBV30 AWNLGRLHLDTQY
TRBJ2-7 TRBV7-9 ASSGVLAGAPDEQY
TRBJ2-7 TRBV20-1 SANLGYEQY
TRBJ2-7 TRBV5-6 ASSLGTSVYEQY
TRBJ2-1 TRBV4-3 ASSRGASGTRVYEQF
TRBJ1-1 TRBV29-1 SVERPATEAF
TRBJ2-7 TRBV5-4 ASSRPGQVSYEQY
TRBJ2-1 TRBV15 ATSREGLVGVEQF
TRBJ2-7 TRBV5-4 ASSQWGWLEQY
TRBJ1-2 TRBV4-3 ASSQDLGTGGDYGYT
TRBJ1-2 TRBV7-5 VRSSPGQGHYGYT
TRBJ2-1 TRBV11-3 ASSQTRQGLVHNEQF
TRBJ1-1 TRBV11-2 ASSSVPAPEAF